What follows is one T cell receptor (beta chain) and its context. The antigen is unknown. These data are taken from a study of shared clonotypes between healthy human individuals. Study-level results: Rarefaction analysis demonstrated incomplete sorted-subset sequencing notwithstanding large depth. Memory subsets had estimated richness that was generally smaller than that of naive subsets.

Healthy HIV-negative adults without recent acute infections or vaccinations served as donors. Both subsets, CD45RA+ naive and CD45RA-negative memory, were split from the CD4+ cells. The table came from immunoSEQ multiplex PCR; TCRdb's copy has only in-frame clones and leaves some out. The table lists over a million clones, 75% to 85% of them singletons, with 0.61% in the top ten. Trimming took off 3 bases at V and 3 bases at J, with 8 bases between the two ends. The germline V gene has CDR1 KGHSH and CDR2 LQKENI. The CDR3 is made up of 13 amino acids. The source is a man aged 18 to 30 in good health. Some clones in this sample may be carry-over from other donors' samples. The sample was memory CD4+ T cells from PBMCs. Subset described: CD45RA-negative fraction. The chain couples TRBV18 to TRBJ1-1; D uncertain. The CDR3 DNA is TGTGCCAGCTCACCGCGGAGCGACACTGAAGCTTTCTTT. The encoded protein is CASSPRSDTEAFF.